Following are 8 T cell receptor beta chains from one sample sequenced in a study of T cells in Graves' hyperthyroidism and ophthalmopathy. The TCR beta CDR3 regions underwent amplification using RNA transcripts as the source. During a first-round RT-PCR of the TCR CDR3, the HTBI primer set was used. MiXCR, applied by TCRdb to the multiplex PCR reads, yields one record per CDR3 protein. The data contain about 360,000 distinct CDR3 sequences, around 14% of them singletons. The sequenced sample was blood. Receptors originate from a woman younger than 35 with Graves' hyperthyroidism.

This clonotype came up a few times. The V gene is TRBV20-1, the J gene TRBJ2-3, with D unclear. V lost 2 bases to trimming and J lost 1 base, with 10 bases between them. CDR1 is DFQATT and CDR2 is SNEGSKA in the germline V gene (reference sequence). CDR3 length equals 14 residues. This CDR3 is CSARPIKGTDTQYF. The CDR3 bases are TGCAGTGCTAGACCCATTAAGGGCACAGATACGCAGTATTTT.

On this clonotype itself: The junction departs from the called germline gene at one end, perhaps through a read error. The chain uses TRBV25-1 and TRBJ2-2; D gene unclear. The CDR3 spans 12 residues. The germline CDR1 and CDR2 sequences are MGHDK and SYGVNS. The CDR3, as DNA: TGTGCCAGCAGTGCGGGTGACGGGCAGCTGTTTTTT. Encoded protein: CASSAGDGQLFF.

The chain links TRBV6-1 to TRBJ2-2; D unresolved. CDR1 is MNHNS, CDR2 SASEGT, per germline. V lost 3 bases to trimming and J lost 3 bases, with 8 bases between them. The CDR3 is 14 amino acids. CDR3 protein: CASSDPLDTGELFF. The CDR3, as DNA: TGTGCCAGCAGTGACCCGCTAGACACCGGGGAGCTGTTTTTT.

This clonotype was seen at least ten times. The CDR3 loop reads CSAGGRTRTTINEQFF. The CDR3, as DNA: TGCAGTGCCGGGGGGAGAACGAGAACGACCATTAATGAGCAGTTCTTC. This chain joins TRBV20-1 and TRBJ2-1, with TRBD2 matching 7 bases. This CDR3 is built from 16 residues. CDR1 is DFQATT and CDR2 is SNEGSKA in the germline V gene (reference sequence). V gave up 6 bases and J gave up 7 bases; unmatched junction bases: 18.

At least ten counts were recorded for this clonotype. This chain joins TRBV30 and TRBJ2-7, with TRBD1 as a possible D gene (6 bases). The CDR3 contains 14 residues. The germline V and J ends were trimmed by 4 bases and 3 bases, with 16 bases remaining between them. Germline V gene sequence: CDR1 GTSNPN, CDR2 SVGIG (reference sequence). The CDR3 DNA reads TGTGCCTGGATCACCCCGGACAGTGACTACGAGCAGTACTTC. It codes for CAWITPDSDYEQYF.

This clonotype was counted at least ten times. This sequence joins TRBV3-1 and TRBJ1-2; the match to TRBD1 covers 8 bases. The CDR3 runs to 15 residues. CDR1 is LGHDT, CDR2 YNNKEL, per germline (reference sequence). The V gene end was trimmed by 4 bases and the J gene end by 3 bases; junction bases not matched to a gene: 7. DNA for the CDR3: TGTGCCAGCAGCCTACGGGACAGGCCCGACTATGGCTACACCTTC. Translating gives CASSLRDRPDYGYTF.

This chain uses TRBV6-1 with TRBJ1-6; TRBD1 matches 7 bases. The junction had 11 bases not matched to a gene; V was cut back by 6 bases and J by 6 bases. Germline lookup yields CDR1 MNHNS and CDR2 SASEGT. This CDR3 contains 16 residues. CDR3 loop: CASSPTPGGINSPLHF. The CDR3 nucleotides read TGTGCCAGCAGCCCAACTCCAGGGGGTATTAATTCACCCCTCCACTTT.

In its sample, this clonotype was seen many times. The gene calls are TRBV5-1 and TRBJ2-3, with 7 bases that match TRBD1. The CDR3 covers 14 residues. Trimming at V came to 2 bases and at J to 5 bases, leaving 5 bases not matched to a gene. From germline, CDR1 is SGHRS and CDR2 YFSETQ. The CDR3 coding sequence is TGCGCCAGCAGCTTACAGGGGACGGGAGATACGCAGTATTTT. Translated, it gives CASSLQGTGDTQYF. The variable domain in full, completed from reference TRBV5-1 and TRBJ2-3, reads KAGVTQTPRYLIKTRGQQVTLSCSPISGHRSVSWYQQTPGQGLQFLFEYFSETQRNKGNFPGRFSGRQFSNSRSEMNVSTLELGDSALYLCASSLQGTGDTQYFGPGTRLTVL.